This TCR beta chain derives from a study of tumor-infiltrating lymphocytes in primary liver carcinoma. In the study overall: Donors underwent surgery for histopathologically diagnosed primary liver carcinoma. Study findings and constraints: In the absence of sorting, bulk samples left CD4+ and CD8+ repertoires uncompared.

CDR3 length: 16 residues. J gave up 3 bases and V 1 base, and 5 bases lay outside the gene matches. The germline gives CDR1 SGHNT, CDR2 YENEEA. Both blood RNA, taken from unsorted whole blood, and germline DNA were extracted. Patients showed chronic HBV infection and an absence of prior treatment. Total RNA amounting to around 530 ng was the source from which TCR beta cDNA was made with a constant-region primer. ARM-PCR was slightly modified, and three nested multiplex PCR rounds with it gave rise to the TCR beta libraries. Two initial PCR rounds of about 11 cycles each paired TRBV1-TRBV30 forward primers with a C-beta reverse primer. Via MiXCR, TCRdb re-called the multiplex PCR reads, giving one row per CDR3 protein. Found here are about 180,000 distinct CDR3 sequences, about 60% of them singletons; the top ten hold about 72%. This clonotype was seen repeatedly, ten times or more. No antigen is known for it.

The clonotype comes from a man aged 35 to 55 with primary liver carcinoma and hepatitis B virus infection. The chain links TRBV11-3 to TRBJ2-2; TRBD2 matches 7 bases. Sequencing was carried out using peripheral blood. CDR3 region: CASSLAGGSDTGELFF. In DNA form, the CDR3 reads TGTGCCAGCAGCTTAGCAGGCGGGAGCGACACCGGGGAGCTGTTTTTT.